Included here is one TCR beta chain sequence, with context. Its antigen is not identified. These data are taken from a study of persistence of HIV-infected CD4 T cells. CDR1 and CDR2 from the germline V gene are LNHDA and SQIVND (reference sequence). V was cut by 7 bases and J by 0 bases, with 13 bases left in between. The length of the CDR3 is 15 residues. The immunoSEQ assay was version 4, run in survey mode. Template was genomic DNA at around 10 ng/uL, with up to about 1 ug used per sample. The repertoire was sequenced with immunoSEQ multiplex PCR; TCRdb's copy has only in-frame clones and lacks some. The sample includes over 40,000 clones, about 84% seen only once; the top ten take around 14%. An overlapping HIV-1 Gag peptide pool stimulated these cells at 0.95 to 1 ug/peptide/mL. CD40L/CD69 double-negative CD45RO-high memory CD4+ T cells were collected. Donors had undetectable plasma HIV-1 RNA, under 50 copies/mL, for 4+ years.

General observations from the study: Compared with CD3/CD28-stimulated cells, CMV- and Gag-responding cells showed lower TCRbeta richness.

The chain couples TRBV19 to TRBJ1-5; D is uncertain. The receptor was derived from an adult man with HIV who was CMV-seropositive. The specimen was CD4+ T cells sorted from PBMCs after roughly 18-hour stimulation, collected from a patient who received antiretroviral therapy. CDR3 residues: CASKREQNSNQPQHF. The CDR3 bases are TGTGCCAGTAAAAGAGAACAGAATAGCAATCAGCCCCAGCATTTT.